The next 20 T cell receptor beta chains were all read from a single sample in a study of cytomegalovirus exposure and HLA in healthy donors. Amplification used 60 Vbeta primers and 13 Jbeta primers. Using immunoSEQ multiplex PCR, the repertoire was profiled, and TCRdb retains in-frame clones only, with some absent. Of 100,000 to 150,000 clones listed, around 79% were seen once; the top ten hold approximately 4.1%. The source material was PBMCs. The receptors shown here come from a woman in her thirties or forties in good health and CMV-seronegative.

V gene TRBV6-6 combines with J gene TRBJ2-5, with D uncertain. The tail of the sequence fits TRBJ2-7 better, so the J call may be wrong. Germline CDR1 is MNHNY and CDR2 is SVGAGI (reference sequence). This CDR3 has 12 residues. The chain's CDR3 is CASSTRNYEQYF. The CDR3 DNA is TGTGCCAGCAGTACGCGGAACTACGAGCAGTACTTC.

The rearrangement links TRBV5-1 to TRBJ2-2, with 8 bases fitting TRBD2. J was trimmed by 5 bases and V by 4 bases; bases with no gene match: 7. The CDR3 totals 15 residues. CDR1 SGHRS and CDR2 YFSETQ come from the germline V gene. CDR3 sequence (DNA): TGCGCCAGCAGCGTAGGCGGGGGGAGAACCGGGGAGCTGTTTTTT. This gives the protein CASSVGGGRTGELFF.

This clone appeared a few times. This chain connects TRBV5-4 to TRBJ1-2, with D possibly being TRBD1 (5 bases). CDR3 length: 15 amino acids. V lost 5 bases, J lost 0 bases, and 14 bases lay in between. Germline CDR1 reads SGHNT; CDR2 reads YYREEE (reference sequence). In DNA, the CDR3 is TGTGCCAGCAGTCCACAGACAGTTTCTAACTATGGCTACACCTTC. Its translation is CASSPQTVSNYGYTF.

The chain carries TRBV10-3 and TRBJ1-6, with D hard to call. The ends were cut back, 5 bases at V and 5 bases at J, with 7 bases in the middle. This CDR3 comprises 13 residues. Germline CDR1 reads ENHRY; CDR2 reads SYGVKD. CDR3 DNA: TGTGCCATCAGTCTGGCAGATAATTCACCCCTCCACTTT. This sequence encodes CAISLADNSPLHF.

V and J are TRBV29-1 and TRBJ2-3; 13 nucleotides match TRBD2. This CDR3 region has 15 residues. V was clipped by 3 bases and J by 2 bases; unmatched bases: 2. CDR1 is SQVTM, CDR2 ANQGSEA, per germline. CDR3 region: CSVEGLAGYTDTQYF. The CDR3 coding sequence is TGCAGCGTTGAGGGACTAGCGGGATACACAGATACGCAGTATTTT.

The rearrangement joins TRBV7-3 to TRBJ1-5, with a tentative D call TRBD1 (5 bases). Germline assignment: CDR1 SGHTA and CDR2 FQGTGA. Trimming removed 3 bases from V and 9 bases from J, with 39 bases in between. The CDR3 has 22 amino acids. CDR3: CASSFRAAQTAAYGIRVGPQHF. DNA for the CDR3: TGTGCCAGCAGCTTTCGCGCTGCCCAGACAGCAGCTTATGGAATCAGGGTTGGGCCCCAGCATTTT. Full variable domain (outside the CDR3, taken from reference TRBV7-3 and TRBJ1-5): GAGVSQTPSNKVTEKGKYVELRCDPISGHTALYWYRQSLGQGPEFLIYFQGTGAADDSGLPNDRFFAVRPEGSVSTLKIQRTERGDSAVYLCASSFRAAQTAAYGIRVGPQHFGDGTRLSIL.

As for this clone: A junction boundary mismatches the germline segment, possibly from a read error. The chain combines TRBV7-9 with TRBJ2-7, with 10 bases fitting TRBD1. CDR3 length: 15 amino acids. CDR1 and CDR2 (germline): SEHNR, FQNEAQ (reference sequence). As DNA, the CDR3 is TGTTCCAGCAGCCTAGGACAGGGGGGAACCTACGAGCAGTACTTC. Translation gives CSSSLGQGGTYEQYF.

This clone was observed a few times. The chain joins TRBV4-1 to TRBJ2-5; a possible D gene is TRBD2 (5 bases). Trimming cost V 2 bases and J 0 bases, with 10 bases left between them. Germline assignment: CDR1 MGHRA and CDR2 YSYEKL. The CDR3 spans 15 residues. This CDR3 is CASSQLGLDQETQYF. CDR3 coding DNA: TGCGCCAGCAGCCAACTCGGACTGGACCAAGAGACCCAGTACTTC.

The J gene is TRBJ2-5, the V gene TRBV5-4; 13 bases are a match to TRBD2. The CDR3 has 19 amino acids. V dropped 0 bases and J dropped 5; count of bases not matched to a gene: 13. Germline V gene data show CDR1 as SGHNT and CDR2 as YYREEE (reference sequence). CDR3 nucleotides: TGTGCCAGCAGCTTGGAACCGGGACTAGCGGGACGACAGTGGGAGACCCAGTACTTC. The encoded protein is CASSLEPGLAGRQWETQYF.

CDR3 amino acids: CASSPRGESTDTQYF. CDR3 DNA sequence: TGTGCCAGCAGCCCCCGCGGCGAGAGCACAGATACGCAGTATTTT. This chain uses TRBV11-2 with TRBJ2-3, with unresolved D. The length of the CDR3 is 15 residues. Per the germline V gene, CDR1 is SGHAT and CDR2 is FQNNGV. Trimming took off 5 bases at V and 0 bases at J, with 12 bases between the two ends.

The chain carries TRBV5-4 and TRBJ1-1, with D unclear. V lost 4 bases and J lost 1, with 14 bases in between. The CDR3 has 15 amino acids. Germline loops: CDR1 SGHNT, CDR2 YYREEE (reference sequence). The CDR3 DNA reads as TGTGCCAGCAGCACTCCGATGACTGGGAACACTGAAGCTTTCTTT. The encoded protein is CASSTPMTGNTEAFF. Variable domain in full (rest from reference TRBV5-4 and TRBJ1-1): ETGVTQSPTHLIKTRGQQVTLRCSSQSGHNTVSWYQQALGQGPQFIFQYYREEENGRGNFPPRFSGLQFPNYSSELNVNALELDDSALYLCASSTPMTGNTEAFFGQGTRLTVV.

In its sample, this clone was seen a few times. The rearrangement links TRBV15 to TRBJ2-7; the match to TRBD2 covers 11 bases. This CDR3 region has 17 residues. Trimming at V came to 5 bases and at J to 5 bases, leaving 14 bases not matched to a gene. In germline, CDR1 is LNHNV, CDR2 YYDKDF (reference sequence). CDR3 sequence: CATSGSGASGRNHEQYF. The DNA for the CDR3 is TGTGCCACCAGCGGGTCGGGGGCTAGCGGGAGGAACCACGAGCAGTACTTC.

V gene TRBV5-6 combines with J gene TRBJ2-7; D remains unclear. Trimming cost V 3 bases and J 6 bases, with 19 bases left between them. Germline loops: CDR1 SGHDT, CDR2 YYEEEE. The CDR3 runs 15 residues. The CDR3 DNA reads TGTGCCAGCAGCTCCCGGGTCCCCCTGACGATCGAGCAGTACTTC. It specifies CASSSRVPLTIEQYF.

The V gene is TRBV27, the J gene TRBJ2-4, with 10 bases matching TRBD2. The germline gives CDR1 MNHEY, CDR2 SMNVEV (reference sequence). V shed 5 bases, J shed 3 bases, and the junction held 7 bases outside the gene matches. The CDR3 spans 16 residues. CDR3 in amino acids: CASSTKREGDKNIQYF. In DNA, the CDR3 is TGTGCCAGCAGTACTAAGCGGGAGGGTGACAAAAACATTCAGTACTTC.

This clone was seen a few times. CDR3 region: CASRRDLGGGEQFF. The CDR3 DNA follows: TGTGCCAGCAGACGGGACTTAGGGGGGGGTGAGCAGTTCTTC. J is TRBJ2-1 and V is TRBV2; maybe TRBD2 (7 bases). V lost 6 bases and J 9 bases, leaving 18 bases between the germline ends. The CDR3 runs to 14 residues. The germline gives CDR1 SNHLY, CDR2 FYNNEI.

The chain has TRBV19 and TRBJ1-2, with 7 bases aligning to TRBD1. The V segment lost 5 bases and the J segment 3 bases; nucleotides outside the gene matches: 9. The CDR3 totals 15 residues. Germline V CDR1 and CDR2: LNHDA, SQIVND (reference sequence). The DNA for the CDR3 is TGTGCCAGTAGTGAGACAGGGAGAGGTTACTATGGCTACACCTTC. It codes for CASSETGRGYYGYTF.

The chain has TRBV18 and TRBJ1-2; 7 nucleotides agree with TRBD1. CDR1 KGHSH and CDR2 LQKENI come from the germline V gene. The CDR3 is 14 amino acids. V was clipped by 5 bases and J by 2 bases; unmatched bases: 5. The CDR3 reads CASSTEQGNYGYTF. DNA of the CDR3: TGTGCCAGCTCAACGGAACAGGGGAACTATGGCTACACCTTC.

This clone was detected once. The rearrangement uses TRBV27 and TRBJ2-7; D possibly corresponds to TRBD1 (5 bases). V lost 6 bases and J 4 bases, leaving 10 bases between the germline ends. This CDR3 contains 12 residues. Germline CDR1 and CDR2: MNHEY and SMNVEV (reference sequence). CDR3 bases: TGTGCCAGCAGCCCTACAGGTTACGAGCAGTACTTC. Translated, it gives CASSPTGYEQYF.

The J gene is TRBJ1-5, the V gene TRBV18; D perhaps matches TRBD1 (6 bases). V was pared by 6 bases and J by 7 bases, with 10 bases between. Per germline, CDR1 KGHSH and CDR2 LQKENI. The CDR3 is 12 amino acids. CDR3 loop: CASSRTGQPQHF. Here the CDR3 DNA reads TGTGCCAGCTCTCGTACAGGGCAGCCCCAGCATTTT. The variable domain in full, completed from reference TRBV18 and TRBJ1-5, reads NAGVMQNPRHLVRRRGQEARLRCSPMKGHSHVYWYRQLPEEGLKFMVYLQKENIIDESGMPKERFSAEFPKEGPSILRIQQVVRGDSAAYFCASSRTGQPQHFGDGTRLSIL.

The chain has TRBV5-4 and TRBJ1-1; D might be TRBD1 (6 bases). V shed 0 bases and J shed 10 bases, with 10 bases lying between them. The CDR3 covers 12 residues. CDR1 and CDR2 (germline): SGHNT, YYREEE (reference sequence). The CDR3 DNA follows: TGTGCCAGCAGCTTGGACAGGGAAACAGCTTTCTTT. This gives the protein CASSLDRETAFF.